This T cell receptor (beta chain) was identified in a study of spatial heterogeneity in lung cancer. Study-wide results and caveats: At tumor resection, ubiquitous expanded TCRs were detected in blood more often than later.

This clonotype was detected ten times or more. The antigen remains unidentified. Time point in this sample: sample taken at primary tumor resection. Whole RNA, which was extracted from tumor, nontumor lung tissue or frozen PBMC, was sequenced without any cell sorting. Samples were donated by 72 untreated early-stage non-small cell lung cancer patients. TCRdb re-called the 5' RACE reads with MiXCR, one entry per CDR3 protein. The data show 20,000 to 25,000 distinct CDR3 sequences, 3.5% to 5% seen once. The CDR3 covers 12 residues. Germline loops: CDR1 MNHNS, CDR2 SASEGT. V was clipped by 6 bases and J by 6 bases, with 11 bases between them.

This clonotype was sampled from a male donor with early-stage non-small cell lung cancer. The chain employs TRBV6-1 and TRBJ1-1; D is undetermined. The specimen was PBMCs, collected at surgery. The CDR3 nucleotides are TGTGCCAGCAGCGGCAGACTTTCTGAAGCTTTCTTT. It yields the protein CASSGRLSEAFF.